The T cell receptor beta chain described here comes from a study of STAT5B mutations in CD4+ large granular lymphocyte leukemia. Overall study results and limits: Compared with healthy controls (2/35), patient top clones favored TRBV06 (8/27). Without putative leukemic clones, patient CD4-sorted repertoires remained more clonal than healthy CD4+ repertoires.

The sample holds a few counts of this clone. Its antigen is unknown. The survey-level immunoSEQ assay was used. Here immunoSEQ multiplex PCR was the method, and the copy in TCRdb shows in-frame clones only, minus some. The sample lists some 30,000 clones, roughly 81% occurring once. The V gene lost 5 bases and the J gene lost 8 bases, with 9 bases spanning the gap. Germline values: CDR1 MNHNY, CDR2 SVGAGI (reference sequence). The CDR3 is 12 amino acids. Sample: CD4+ T cells from blood buffy coats. The receptor was isolated from a human donor in good health. V usage is TRBV6-6 and J usage is TRBJ1-4; D uncertain. CDR3 DNA: TGTGCCAGCAGTAACAGTGGGGAAAAACTGTTTTTT. Translating it yields CASSNSGEKLFF.